What follows are 5 T cell receptor beta chains derived from one specimen sequenced in a study of beta chain features in type 1 diabetes. Since all of the isolated RNA was reverse transcribed, expressed TCRB transcripts were what got sequenced. Here immunoSEQ multiplex PCR was the method, and the copy in TCRdb shows in-frame clones only, minus some. Of hundreds of thousands of clones listed, around 68% are singletons. Specimen: naive CD4+ T cells from blood. The receptors originated from a man in his thirties or forties in good health.

This chain links TRBV5-6 with TRBJ2-5; D remains unclear. Per germline, CDR1 SGHDT and CDR2 YYEEEE. The CDR3 spans 13 residues. The ends were cut back, 1 base at V and 5 bases at J, with 9 bases in the middle. The CDR3 DNA reads as TGTGCCAGCAGCTTGCCCAGCTCGGAGACCCAGTACTTC. Amino acids: CASSLPSSETQYF.

The V gene is TRBV28, the J gene TRBJ2-4; D is ambiguous. Deletions cut 2 bases from V and 9 bases from J, with 8 bases between. The CDR3 has 12 amino acids. The germline gives CDR1 MDHEN, CDR2 SYDVKM. The CDR3 loop reads CASSLQMAIQYF. The CDR3 nucleotides are TGTGCCAGCAGTTTACAGATGGCCATTCAGTACTTC.

CDR3 in DNA: TGTGCCAGCAGCGTAGGACGGAGACGTGGCATTCAGTACTTC. As protein: CASSVGRRRGIQYF. The V gene is TRBV9, the J gene TRBJ2-4; D gene uncertain. CDR1 and CDR2 (germline): SGDLS, YYNGEE. The V end was cut by 0 bases, the J end by 9 bases, with 13 bases between. There are 14 residues in the CDR3.

This clone was seen only a few times. The chain has TRBV29-1 and TRBJ1-2; possibly TRBD1 for D (6 bases). Trimming left V 3 bases short and J 8 bases short, with 16 bases between. The CDR3 has 13 residues. The germline V gene has CDR1 SQVTM and CDR2 ANQGSEA. In nucleotides, the CDR3 is TGCAGCGTTGACCTAAACAGGGCTCGCGGCTACACCTTC. Its translation is CSVDLNRARGYTF. Full variable domain (remainder filled in from reference TRBV29-1 and TRBJ1-2): SAVISQKPSRDICQRGTSLTIQCQVDSQVTMMFWYRQQPGQSLTLIATANQGSEATYESGFVIDKFPISRPNLTFSTLTVSNMSPEDSSIYLCSVDLNRARGYTFGSGTRLTVV.

The chain employs TRBV30 and TRBJ2-1, with a weak D call TRBD2 (5 bases). Between the trimmed V and J ends, which lost 5 bases and 0 bases, there was a span of 8 bases. The CDR3 extends over 13 amino acids. Germline CDR1 GTSNPN, CDR2 SVGIG (reference sequence). The CDR3 region has the DNA TGTGCCTGGCTCCGGGACTCCTACAATGAGCAGTTCTTC. It yields the protein CAWLRDSYNEQFF. Full variable domain (remainder filled in from reference TRBV30 and TRBJ2-1): SQTIHQWPATLVQPVGSPLSLECTVEGTSNPNLYWYRQAAGRGLQLLFYSVGIGQISSEVPQNLSASRPQDRQFILSSKKLLLSDSGFYLCAWLRDSYNEQFFGPGTRLTVL.